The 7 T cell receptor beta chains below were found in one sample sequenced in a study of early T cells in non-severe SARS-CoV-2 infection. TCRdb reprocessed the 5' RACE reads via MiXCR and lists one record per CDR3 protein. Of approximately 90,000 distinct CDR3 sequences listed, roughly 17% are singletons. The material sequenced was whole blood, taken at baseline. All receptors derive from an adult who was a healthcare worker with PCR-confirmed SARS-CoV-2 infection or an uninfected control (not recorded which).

CDR3 sequence (DNA): TGTGCCAGCAGCTTAAAGAAAGGGGTCACGCAGTATTTT. It is translated as CASSLKKGVTQYF. The chain has TRBV7-2 and TRBJ2-3; D is possibly TRBD1 (5 bases). The CDR3 loop spans 13 amino acids. The V end lost 2 bases, the J end lost 9 bases, and 12 bases lay between the germline ends. Germline CDR1 is SGHTA and CDR2 is FQGNSA.

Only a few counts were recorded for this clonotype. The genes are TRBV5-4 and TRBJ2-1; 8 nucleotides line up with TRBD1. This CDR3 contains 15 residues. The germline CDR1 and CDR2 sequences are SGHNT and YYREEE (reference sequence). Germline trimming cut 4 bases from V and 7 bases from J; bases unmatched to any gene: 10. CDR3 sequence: CASSPDRAFLNEQFF. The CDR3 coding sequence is TGTGCCAGCAGCCCGGACAGGGCGTTCCTAAATGAGCAGTTCTTC.

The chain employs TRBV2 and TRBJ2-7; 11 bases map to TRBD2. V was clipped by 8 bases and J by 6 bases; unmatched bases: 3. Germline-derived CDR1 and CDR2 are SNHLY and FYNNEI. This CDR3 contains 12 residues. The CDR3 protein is CASHGTSGEQYF. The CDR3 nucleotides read TGTGCCAGCCACGGGACTAGCGGCGAGCAGTACTTC. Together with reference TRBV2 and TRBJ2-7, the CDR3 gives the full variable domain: EPEVTQTPSHQVTQMGQEVILRCVPISNHLYFYWYRQILGQKVEFLVSFYNNEISEKSEIFDDQFSVERPDGSNFTLKIRSTKLEDSAMYFCASHGTSGEQYFGPGTRLTVT.

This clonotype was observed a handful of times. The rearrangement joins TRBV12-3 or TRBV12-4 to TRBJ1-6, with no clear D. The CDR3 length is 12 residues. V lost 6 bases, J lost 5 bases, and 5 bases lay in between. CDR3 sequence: CASRHNNSPLHF. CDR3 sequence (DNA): TGTGCCAGCAGACACAATAATTCACCCCTCCACTTT.

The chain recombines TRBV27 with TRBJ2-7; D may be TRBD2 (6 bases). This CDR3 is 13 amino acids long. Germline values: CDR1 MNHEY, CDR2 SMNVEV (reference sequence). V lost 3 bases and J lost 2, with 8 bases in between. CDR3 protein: CASSFSGAYEQYF. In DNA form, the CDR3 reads TGTGCCAGCAGTTTTTCGGGGGCCTACGAGCAGTACTTC.

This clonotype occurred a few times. The CDR3, as DNA: TGCAGTGCTAGGCATAGCGACACAGATACGCAGTATTTT. Encoded protein: CSARHSDTDTQYF. The chain has TRBV20-1 and TRBJ2-3; tentatively, D is TRBD2 (5 bases). The CDR3 extends over 13 amino acids. The germline V and J ends were trimmed by 3 bases and 2 bases, with 9 bases remaining between them. Germline V gene lookup returns CDR1 DFQATT and CDR2 SNEGSKA (reference sequence).

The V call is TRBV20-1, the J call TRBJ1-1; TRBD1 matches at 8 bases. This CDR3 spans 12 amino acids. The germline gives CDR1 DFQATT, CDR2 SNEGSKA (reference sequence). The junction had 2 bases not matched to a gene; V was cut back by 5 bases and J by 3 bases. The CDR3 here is CSALDRDTEAFF. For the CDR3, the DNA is TGCAGTGCTTTGGACAGGGACACTGAAGCTTTCTTT.